This T cell receptor beta chain comes out of a study of T cells in Graves' hyperthyroidism and ophthalmopathy. This clonotype appeared once. RNA transcripts gave rise to amplified TCR beta CDR3 regions. Researchers ran a first-round RT-PCR on the TCR CDR3 using the HTBI primer set. MiXCR was run by TCRdb on the multiplex PCR reads, yielding one entry per CDR3 protein. The data show 600,000 to 700,000 distinct CDR3 sequences, 45% seen once. CDR3 length: 12 residues. Trimming removed 10 bases at V and 6 bases at J, with 13 bases between. CDR1 ENHRY and CDR2 SYGVKD come from the germline V gene. Clinical symptoms, serum thyroxine, TRAb, thyroid ultrasound and orbital computed tomography informed diagnoses.

The origin of this receptor is an adult man with Graves' disease, either hyperthyroidism or ophthalmopathy (not recorded which). The rearrangement uses TRBV10-3 and TRBJ1-5, with D possibly TRBD1 on 5 matching bases. Sequencing was done on a sample of peripheral blood or thyroid tissue (not recorded which). CDR3 region: CATGRGSQPQHF. The CDR3 bases are TGTGCCACCGGGAGGGGCAGTCAGCCCCAGCATTTT.